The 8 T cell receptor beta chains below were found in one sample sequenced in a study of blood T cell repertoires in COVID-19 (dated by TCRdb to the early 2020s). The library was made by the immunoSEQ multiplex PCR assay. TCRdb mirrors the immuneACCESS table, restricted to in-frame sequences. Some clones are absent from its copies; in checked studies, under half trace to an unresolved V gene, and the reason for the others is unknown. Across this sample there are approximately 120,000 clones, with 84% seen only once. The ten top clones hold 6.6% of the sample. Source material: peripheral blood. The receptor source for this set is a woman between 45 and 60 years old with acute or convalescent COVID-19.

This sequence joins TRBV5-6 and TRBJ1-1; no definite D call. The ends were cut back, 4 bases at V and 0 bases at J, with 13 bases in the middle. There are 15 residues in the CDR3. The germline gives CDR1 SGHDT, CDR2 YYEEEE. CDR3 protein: CASSPLRAMNTEAFF. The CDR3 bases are TGTGCCAGCAGCCCTCTACGAGCCATGAACACTGAAGCTTTCTTT.

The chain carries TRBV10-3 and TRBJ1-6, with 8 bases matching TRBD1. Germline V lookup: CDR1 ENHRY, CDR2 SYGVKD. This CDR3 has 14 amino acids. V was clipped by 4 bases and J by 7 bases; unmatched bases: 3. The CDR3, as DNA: TGTGCCATCAGTGCGAGGACAGGGAATTCACCCCTCCACTTT. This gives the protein CAISARTGNSPLHF.

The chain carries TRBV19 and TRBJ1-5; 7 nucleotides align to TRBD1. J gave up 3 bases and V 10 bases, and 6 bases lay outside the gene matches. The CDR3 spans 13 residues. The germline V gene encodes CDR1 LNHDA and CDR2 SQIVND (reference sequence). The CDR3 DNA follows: TGTGCCACCATGGACAGGCCCAATCAGCCCCAGCATTTT. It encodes CATMDRPNQPQHF.

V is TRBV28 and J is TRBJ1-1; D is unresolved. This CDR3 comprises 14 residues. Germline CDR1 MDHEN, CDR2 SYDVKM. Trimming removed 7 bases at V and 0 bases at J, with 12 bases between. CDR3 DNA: TGTGCCAGCACGGGTGGAGGGATGAACACTGAAGCTTTCTTT. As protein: CASTGGGMNTEAFF.

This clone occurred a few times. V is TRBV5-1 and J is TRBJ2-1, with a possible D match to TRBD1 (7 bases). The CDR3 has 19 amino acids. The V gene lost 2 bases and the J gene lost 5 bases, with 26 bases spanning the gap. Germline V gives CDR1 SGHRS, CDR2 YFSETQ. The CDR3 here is CASSLLGTELAVRNNEQFF. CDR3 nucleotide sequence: TGCGCCAGCAGCTTACTCGGGACAGAGTTAGCGGTTCGGAACAATGAGCAGTTCTTC.

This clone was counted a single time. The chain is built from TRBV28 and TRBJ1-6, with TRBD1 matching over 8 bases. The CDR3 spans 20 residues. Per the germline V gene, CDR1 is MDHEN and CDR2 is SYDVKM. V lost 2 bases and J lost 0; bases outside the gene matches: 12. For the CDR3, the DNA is TGTGCCAGCAGTTTAAGGCCGGACAGGGATTTTACCTCCTATAATTCACCCCTCCACTTT. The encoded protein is CASSLRPDRDFTSYNSPLHF.

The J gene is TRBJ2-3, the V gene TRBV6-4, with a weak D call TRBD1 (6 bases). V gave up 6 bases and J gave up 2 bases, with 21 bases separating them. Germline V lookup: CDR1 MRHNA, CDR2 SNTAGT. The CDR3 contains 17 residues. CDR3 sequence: CASSRTDSTTATDTQYF. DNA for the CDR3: TGTGCCAGCAGCAGAACGGACAGCACAACAGCCACAGATACGCAGTATTTT.

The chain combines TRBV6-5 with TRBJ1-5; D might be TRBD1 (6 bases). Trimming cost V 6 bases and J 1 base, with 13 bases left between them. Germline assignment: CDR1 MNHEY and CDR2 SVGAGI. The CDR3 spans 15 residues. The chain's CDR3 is CASSPGTRSNQPQHF. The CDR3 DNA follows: TGTGCCAGCAGCCCCGGGACAAGGAGCAATCAGCCCCAGCATTTT.